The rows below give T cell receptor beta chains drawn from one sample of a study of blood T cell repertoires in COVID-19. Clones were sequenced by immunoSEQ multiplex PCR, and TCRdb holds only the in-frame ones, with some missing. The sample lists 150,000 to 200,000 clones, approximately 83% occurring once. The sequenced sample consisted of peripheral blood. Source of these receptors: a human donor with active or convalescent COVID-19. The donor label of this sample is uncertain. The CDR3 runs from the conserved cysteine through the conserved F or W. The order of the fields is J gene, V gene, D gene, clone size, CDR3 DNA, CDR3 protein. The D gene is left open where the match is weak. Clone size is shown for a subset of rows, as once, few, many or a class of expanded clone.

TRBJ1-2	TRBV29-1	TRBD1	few	TGCAGCGTTGAAGACCCGATCGGACAGGGTGTAGGCTACACCTTC	CSVEDPIGQGVGYTF
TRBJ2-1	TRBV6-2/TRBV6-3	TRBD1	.	TGTGCCAGCAGTTTCGCCGGGACAGGGCGTGATGAGCAGTTCTTC	CASSFAGTGRDEQFF
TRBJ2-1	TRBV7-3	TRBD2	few	TGTGCCAGCAGCTTCCTAGCGGGAGGGAACAATGAGCAGTTCTTC	CASSFLAGGNNEQFF
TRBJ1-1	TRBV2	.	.	TGTGCCAGCAACCCGGACAGAGGCGTCCCTGAAGCTTTCTTT	CASNPDRGVPEAFF
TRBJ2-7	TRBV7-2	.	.	TGTGCCAGCAGTCCGACCACAGGGAGGGGCGAGCAGTACTTC	CASSPTTGRGEQYF
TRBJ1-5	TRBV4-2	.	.	TGTGCCAGCAGCCAACCCCACGGCAGGGAAGTAGAGCCCCAGCATTTT	CASSQPHGREVEPQHF
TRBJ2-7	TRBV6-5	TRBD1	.	TGTGCCAGCAGTCCCGGGACAGGTCGTAACGAGCAGTACTTC	CASSPGTGRNEQYF
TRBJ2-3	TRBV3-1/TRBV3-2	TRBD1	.	TGTGCCAGCAGCCAATCTCGGGACAGCTTCTCAGATACGCAGTATTTT	CASSQSRDSFSDTQYF
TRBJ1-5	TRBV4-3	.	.	TGCGCCAGCAGCCAAGGACGCTCGGGGCCCCAGCATTTT	CASSQGRSGPQHF
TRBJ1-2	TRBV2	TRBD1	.	TGTGCCAGCAGAGTAAACAGGGGGCACGACACCTTC	CASRVNRGHDTF
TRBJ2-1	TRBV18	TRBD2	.	TGTGCCAGCTCACCCTCCCTAGCGGGGGGCAATGAGCAGTTCTTC	CASSPSLAGGNEQFF
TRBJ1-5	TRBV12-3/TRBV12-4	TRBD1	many	TGTGCCAGCAGACAGGGGAGCAATCAGCCCCAGCATTTT	CASRQGSNQPQHF
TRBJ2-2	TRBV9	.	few	TGTGCCAGCAGCGTACCCATGGACAGCGCGAACACCGGGGAGCTGTTTTTT	CASSVPMDSANTGELFF
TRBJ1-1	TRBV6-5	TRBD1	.	TGTGCCAGCAGTTATTACAGGGGGAGAACTGAAGCTTTCTTT	CASSYYRGRTEAFF
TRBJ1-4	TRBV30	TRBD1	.	TGTGCCTGGAGCGGACAGGAAAGGGAAAAACTGTTTTTT	CAWSGQEREKLFF
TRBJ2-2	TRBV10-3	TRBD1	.	TGTGCCATCACTTCCGGACAGGGGGACGGGGAGCTGTTTTTT	CAITSGQGDGELFF
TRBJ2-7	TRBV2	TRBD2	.	TGTGCCAGCACGGCGGGACTAGCGGGTGTCTACGAGCAGTACTTC	CASTAGLAGVYEQYF
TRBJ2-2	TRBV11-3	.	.	TGTGCCAGCAGCCCCCACAGGTCCTCCGGGGAGCTGTTTTTT	CASSPHRSSGELFF
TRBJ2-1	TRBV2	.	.	TGTGCCAGCAGCGAATCCGGGACAAAAGGAAATGAGCAGTTCTTC	CASSESGTKGNEQFF
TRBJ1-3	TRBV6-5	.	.	TGTGCCAGCAGTTGGGGGACAAGAAACACCATATATTTT	CASSWGTRNTIYF
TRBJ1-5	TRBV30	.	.	TGTGCCTGGAGTAGGTACAGGGTGGGTCAGCCCCAGCATTTT	CAWSRYRVGQPQHF
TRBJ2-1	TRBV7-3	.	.	TGTGCCAGCAGCTTAAAAAACGGCGGGAATGAGCAGTTCTTC	CASSLKNGGNEQFF
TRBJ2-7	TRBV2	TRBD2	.	TGTGCCAGTCACCCGGGACTAGCGGGGGGAGTTGGCGAGCAGTACTTC	CASHPGLAGGVGEQYF
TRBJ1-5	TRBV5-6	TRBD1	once	TGTGCCAGCAGCTACTCTACAGGGGGGGGCCTCAATCAGCCCCAGCATTTT	CASSYSTGGGLNQPQHF
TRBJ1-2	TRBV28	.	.	TGTGCCAGCAGTTTTCAGGGGCTTAATGGCTACACCTTC	CASSFQGLNGYTF
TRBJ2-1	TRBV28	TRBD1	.	TGTGCCAGCATATCCGGGACAGCCGGTCACAATGAGCAGTTCTTC	CASISGTAGHNEQFF
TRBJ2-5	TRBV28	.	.	TGTGCCAGCAGTTTTCCCGGGGGGCGAGGGCAAGAGACCCAGTACTTC	CASSFPGGRGQETQYF
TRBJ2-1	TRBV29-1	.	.	TGCAGCGTTGAAGAATTTCCAGCGGGACAAAAACCCAATGAGCAGTTCTTC	CSVEEFPAGQKPNEQFF
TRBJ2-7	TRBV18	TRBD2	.	TGTGCCAGCTCACCACGCCTAGCGGGAGCGGATGAGCAGTACTTC	CASSPRLAGADEQYF
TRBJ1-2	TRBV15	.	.	TGTGCCACCAGCAGAGAACGGGGAGGCGGCTACACCTTC	CATSRERGGGYTF
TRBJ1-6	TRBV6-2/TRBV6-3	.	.	TGTGCCAGCAGTTACCCCCTGCAGGGAAGGAATTCACCCCTCCACTTT	CASSYPLQGRNSPLHF
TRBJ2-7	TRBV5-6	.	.	TGTGCCAGCACTGCCTACAAACCGTTAGCCGAGCAGTACTTC	CASTAYKPLAEQYF
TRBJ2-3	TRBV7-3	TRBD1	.	TGTGCCAGCAGCTTAATGGGACAGGAGAAGTATTTT	CASSLMGQEKYF
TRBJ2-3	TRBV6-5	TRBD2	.	TGTGCCAGCAGTTCGGGGACTAGGGTAAATACGCAGTATTTT	CASSSGTRVNTQYF
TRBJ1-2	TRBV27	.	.	TGTGCCAGCAGTTTACAGGGGCCCTATGGCTACACCTTC	CASSLQGPYGYTF
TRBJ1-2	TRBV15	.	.	TGTGCCACCAGCAGAGAGCGGCCTCCCGATGGCTACACCTTC	CATSRERPPDGYTF
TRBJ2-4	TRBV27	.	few	TGTGCCAGCAGTTTATCGAGGCTAAACATTCAGTACTTC	CASSLSRLNIQYF
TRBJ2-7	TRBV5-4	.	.	TGTGCCAGCAGCCCGGGGGCGGGGGCATACGAGCAGTACTTC	CASSPGAGAYEQYF
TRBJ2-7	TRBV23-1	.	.	TGCGCCAGCAGTCAACAGGGGGAATCGGGGGCGTCCTACGAGCAGTACTTC	CASSQQGESGASYEQYF
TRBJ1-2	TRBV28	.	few	TGTGCCAGCAGCGACAGGATCGATGTTGGCTACACCTTC	CASSDRIDVGYTF